This TCR beta chain was recorded in a study of beta chain features in type 1 diabetes. Germline V lookup: CDR1 SGHRS, CDR2 YFSETQ. V lost 2 bases to trimming and J lost 5 bases; unmatched junction nucleotides: 9. The CDR3 totals 15 residues. Expressed TCRB transcripts were sequenced because the entire RNA isolate underwent reverse transcription. Measured with immunoSEQ multiplex PCR; TCRdb has only the in-frame clones, and not every one. This sample carries approximately 250,000 clones, around 10% of them seen once, and the ten largest clones take under 0.045%. V gene TRBV5-1 combines with J gene TRBJ2-7, with TRBD1 matching 8 bases. Sequenced material: naive CD4+ T cells from blood. This receptor was obtained from a woman aged 18-29 years in good health. The chain's CDR3 is CASSFMQGARDEQYF. CDR3 sequence (DNA): TGCGCCAGCAGCTTTATGCAGGGGGCTCGAGACGAGCAGTACTTC.